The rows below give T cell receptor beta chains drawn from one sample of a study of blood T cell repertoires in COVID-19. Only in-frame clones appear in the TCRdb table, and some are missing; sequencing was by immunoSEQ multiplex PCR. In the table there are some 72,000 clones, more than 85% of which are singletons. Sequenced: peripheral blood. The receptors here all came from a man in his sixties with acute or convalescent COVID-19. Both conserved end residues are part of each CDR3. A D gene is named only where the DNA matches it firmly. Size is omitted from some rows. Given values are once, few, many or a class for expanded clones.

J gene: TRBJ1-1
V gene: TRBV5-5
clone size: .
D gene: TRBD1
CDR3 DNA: TGTGCCAGCAGCCTTGGGACAGGGGGCACTGAAGCTTTCTTT
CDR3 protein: CASSLGTGGTEAFF

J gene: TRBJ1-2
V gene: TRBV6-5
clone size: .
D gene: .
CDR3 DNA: TGTGCCAGCAGTTACTCGAGGTCTGAGTATGGCTACACCTTC
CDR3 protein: CASSYSRSEYGYTF

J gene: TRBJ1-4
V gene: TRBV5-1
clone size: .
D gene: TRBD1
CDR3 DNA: TGCGCCAGCAGCTTACCGGGACAGTCAAATGAAAAACTGTTTTTT
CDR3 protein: CASSLPGQSNEKLFF

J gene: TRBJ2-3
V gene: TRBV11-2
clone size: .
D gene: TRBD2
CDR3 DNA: TGTGCCAGCAGCTTAGCACTAGCGCTATCAGATACGCAGTATTTT
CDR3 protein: CASSLALALSDTQYF

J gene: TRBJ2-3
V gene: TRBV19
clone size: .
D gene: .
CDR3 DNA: TGTGCCAGTAGTATGCGGGCGACGGATACGCAGTATTTT
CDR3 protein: CASSMRATDTQYF

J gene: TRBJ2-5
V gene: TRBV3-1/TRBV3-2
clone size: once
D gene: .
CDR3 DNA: TGTGCCAGCAGCCAGAGGACAGCCCTGCTTACCCAAGAGACCCAGTACTTC
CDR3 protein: CASSQRTALLTQETQYF

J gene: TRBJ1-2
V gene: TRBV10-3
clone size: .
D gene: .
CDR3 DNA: TGTGCCATCAATTTAGCGGGCAGGGAGTCTGGCTACACCTTC
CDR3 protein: CAINLAGRESGYTF

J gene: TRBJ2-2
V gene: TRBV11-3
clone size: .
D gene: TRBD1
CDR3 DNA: TGTGCCAGCAGCACGGGACAGGCGAACACCGGGGAGCTGTTTTTT
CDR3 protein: CASSTGQANTGELFF

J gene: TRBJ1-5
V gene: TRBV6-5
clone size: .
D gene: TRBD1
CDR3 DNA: TGTGCCAGTGCAGACAGGGCTAGGCAGCCCCAGCATTTT
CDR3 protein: CASADRARQPQHF

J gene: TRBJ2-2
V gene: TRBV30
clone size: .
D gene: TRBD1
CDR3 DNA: TGTGCCTGGAGTCCGGGACAGACGAACACCGGGGAGCTGTTTTTT
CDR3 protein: CAWSPGQTNTGELFF

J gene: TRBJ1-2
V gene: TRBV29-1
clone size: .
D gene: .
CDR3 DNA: TGCAGCGTTGTAGCAGGAGGAGGGTATGGCTACACCTTC
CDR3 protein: CSVVAGGGYGYTF

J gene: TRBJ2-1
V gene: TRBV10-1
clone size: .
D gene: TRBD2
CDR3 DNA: TGCGCCAGCAGTGAGTCCCGGGGGGGCTTATACAATGAGCAGTTCTTC
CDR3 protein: CASSESRGGLYNEQFF

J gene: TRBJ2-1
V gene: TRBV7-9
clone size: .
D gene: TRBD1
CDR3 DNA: TGTGCCAGCAGCTTTCCACAGGGGGCGCGGAATGAGCAGTTCTTC
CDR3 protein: CASSFPQGARNEQFF

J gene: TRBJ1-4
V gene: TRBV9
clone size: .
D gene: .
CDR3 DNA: TGTGCCAGCAGCGTGGGGGGATATGGAGAAAAACTGTTTTTT
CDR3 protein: CASSVGGYGEKLFF

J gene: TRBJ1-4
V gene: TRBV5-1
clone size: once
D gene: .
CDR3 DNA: TGCGCCAGCAGCGTCCGGGACTCAACTAATGAAAAACTGTTTTTT
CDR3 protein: CASSVRDSTNEKLFF

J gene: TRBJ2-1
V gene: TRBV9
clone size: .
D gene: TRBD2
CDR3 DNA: TGTGCCAGCAGCACCGACGGGACTAGCGTCTTTGAGCAGTTCTTC
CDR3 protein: CASSTDGTSVFEQFF

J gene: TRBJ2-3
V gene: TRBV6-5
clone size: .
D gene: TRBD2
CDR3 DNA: TGTGCCAGCAGTTACCGGGGGGGAGGACCAGATACGCAGTATTTT
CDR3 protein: CASSYRGGGPDTQYF

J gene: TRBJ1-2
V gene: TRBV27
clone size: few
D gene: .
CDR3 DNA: TGTGCCAGCAGTTTACGGACGAAGGGGGGCTACACCTTC
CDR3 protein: CASSLRTKGGYTF

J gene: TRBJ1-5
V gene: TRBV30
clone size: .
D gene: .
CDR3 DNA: TGTGCCTGGAGTCTACAGTATGATCAGCCCCAGCATTTT
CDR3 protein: CAWSLQYDQPQHF

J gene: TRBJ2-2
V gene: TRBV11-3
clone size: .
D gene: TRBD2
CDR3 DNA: TGTGCCAGCAGCTTAGATTGGACTAGCGGGACTCGGAACACCGGGGAGCTGTTTTTT
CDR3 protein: CASSLDWTSGTRNTGELFF

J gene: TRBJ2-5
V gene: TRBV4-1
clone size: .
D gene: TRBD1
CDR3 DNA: TGCGCCAGCAGCCAACCAGGGGGCTCGGAGACCCAGTACTTC
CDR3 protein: CASSQPGGSETQYF

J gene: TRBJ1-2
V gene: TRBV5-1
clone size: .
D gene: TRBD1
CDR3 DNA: TGCGCCAGCAGCTTGGAAACAGGGGATCGTAATGGCTACACCTTC
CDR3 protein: CASSLETGDRNGYTF

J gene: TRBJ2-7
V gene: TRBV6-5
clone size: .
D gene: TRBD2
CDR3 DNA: TGTGCCAGCAGGTCCGGGACTAGCCGTATCTACGAGCAGTACTTC
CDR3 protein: CASRSGTSRIYEQYF

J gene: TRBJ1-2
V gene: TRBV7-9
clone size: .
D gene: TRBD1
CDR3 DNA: TGTGCCAGCAGCTCTGACAGGGATCGCCATGGCTACACCTTC
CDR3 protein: CASSSDRDRHGYTF

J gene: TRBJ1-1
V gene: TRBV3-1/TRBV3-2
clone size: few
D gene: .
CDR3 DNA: TGTGCCAGCGGTCGGAGCACTGAAGCTTTCTTT
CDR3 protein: CASGRSTEAFF

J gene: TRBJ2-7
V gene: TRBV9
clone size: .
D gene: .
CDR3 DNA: TGTGCCAGCAGCGTAGATATAGGAGGAATAGTCTACGAGCAGTACTTC
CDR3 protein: CASSVDIGGIVYEQYF

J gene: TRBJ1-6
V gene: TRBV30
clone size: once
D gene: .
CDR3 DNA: TGTGCCTGGAGTGGTGAGGTCGCCTATAATTCACCCCTCCACTTT
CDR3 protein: CAWSGEVAYNSPLHF

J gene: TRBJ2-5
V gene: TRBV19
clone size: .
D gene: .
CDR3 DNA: TGTGCCAGTAGGCAGGCGGGAGAGACCCAGTACTTC
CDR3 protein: CASRQAGETQYF

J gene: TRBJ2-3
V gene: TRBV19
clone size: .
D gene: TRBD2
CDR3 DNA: TGTGCCAGTAAGGGACTAGCGGGAGTATTGACAGATACGCAGTATTTT
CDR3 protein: CASKGLAGVLTDTQYF

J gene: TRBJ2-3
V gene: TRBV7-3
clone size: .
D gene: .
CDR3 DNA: TGTGCCAGCAGCTTATTTGGGGACTCCTCCACAGATACGCAGTATTTT
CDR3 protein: CASSLFGDSSTDTQYF

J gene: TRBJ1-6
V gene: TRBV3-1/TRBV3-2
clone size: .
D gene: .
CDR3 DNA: TGTGCCAGCAGCCAAGGTTCAGGGTGGAATTCACCCCTCCACTTT
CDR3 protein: CASSQGSGWNSPLHF

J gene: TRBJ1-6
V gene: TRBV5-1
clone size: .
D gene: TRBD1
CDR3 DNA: TGCGCCAGCAGCTTGGAGTTCGGGACAGGGGAATATTCACCCCTCCACTTT
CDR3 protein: CASSLEFGTGEYSPLHF

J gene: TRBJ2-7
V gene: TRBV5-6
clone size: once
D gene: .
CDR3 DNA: TGTGCCAGCACCGAGGAGGGGCTCTCCTACGAGCAGTACTTC
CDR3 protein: CASTEEGLSYEQYF

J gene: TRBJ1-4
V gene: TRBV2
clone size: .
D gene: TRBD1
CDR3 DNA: TGTGCCAGCACCTTGGGCAGGGGGAGCGAAAAACTGTTTTTT
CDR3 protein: CASTLGRGSEKLFF

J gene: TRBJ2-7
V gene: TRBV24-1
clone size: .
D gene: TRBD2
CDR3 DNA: TGTGCCACCAGTGAAGCGGGGAACCAGGAGCAGTACTTC
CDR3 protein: CATSEAGNQEQYF

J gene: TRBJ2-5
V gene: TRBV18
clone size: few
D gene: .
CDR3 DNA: TGTGCCAGCTCACTGGGACATCAAGAGACCCAGTACTTC
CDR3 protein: CASSLGHQETQYF

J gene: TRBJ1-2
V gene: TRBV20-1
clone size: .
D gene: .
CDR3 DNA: TGCAGTGCTAGGGGTCAGGATGGCTACACCTTC
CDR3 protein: CSARGQDGYTF

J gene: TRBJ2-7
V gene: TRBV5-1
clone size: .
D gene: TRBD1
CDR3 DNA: TGCGCCAGCAGCTGGGCGGACAGGGGGCATTACGAGCAGTACTTC
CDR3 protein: CASSWADRGHYEQYF

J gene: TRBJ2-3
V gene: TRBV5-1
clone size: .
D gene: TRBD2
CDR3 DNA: TGCGCCAGCAAAAGGACTAGCGGGAGTCGAGATACGCAGTATTTT
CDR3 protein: CASKRTSGSRDTQYF

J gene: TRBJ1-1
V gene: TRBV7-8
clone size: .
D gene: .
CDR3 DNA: TGTGCCAGCAGCTTAAGGTTGGGCAGACAAAACACTGAAGCTTTCTTT
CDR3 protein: CASSLRLGRQNTEAFF

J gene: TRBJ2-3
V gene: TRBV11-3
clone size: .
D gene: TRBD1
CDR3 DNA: TGTGCCAGCAGCTTAAACCGGGACAGGGGGTGGGAAGATACGCAGTATTTT
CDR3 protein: CASSLNRDRGWEDTQYF

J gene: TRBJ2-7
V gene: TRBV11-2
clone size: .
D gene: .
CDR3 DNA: TGTGCCAGCAGCAGTGGGACACCACAGGGCGAGCAGTACTTC
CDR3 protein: CASSSGTPQGEQYF

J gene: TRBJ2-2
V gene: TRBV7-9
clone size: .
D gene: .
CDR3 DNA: TGTGCCAGCAATCAGGGATTTGCCGGGGAGCTGTTTTTT
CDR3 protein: CASNQGFAGELFF

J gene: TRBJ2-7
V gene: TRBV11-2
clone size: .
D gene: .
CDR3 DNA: TGTGCCAGCAGCTTAGTAGGGGGCGAGCAGTACTTC
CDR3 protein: CASSLVGGEQYF

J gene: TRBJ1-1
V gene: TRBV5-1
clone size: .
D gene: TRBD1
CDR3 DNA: TGCGCCAGCAGCTACGAACAGGGGGCTCGGACTGAAGCTTTCTTT
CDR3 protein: CASSYEQGARTEAFF

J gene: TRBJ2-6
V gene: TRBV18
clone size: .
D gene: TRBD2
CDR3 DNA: TGTGCCAGCCAGACTAGCGCAAACTCTGGGGCCAACGTCCTGACTTTC
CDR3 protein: CASQTSANSGANVLTF

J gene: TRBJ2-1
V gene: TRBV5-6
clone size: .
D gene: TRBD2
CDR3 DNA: TGTGTTAGTGGACTAGCGGGAGGTGTACGCTACAATGAGCAGTTCTTC
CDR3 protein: CVSGLAGGVRYNEQFF

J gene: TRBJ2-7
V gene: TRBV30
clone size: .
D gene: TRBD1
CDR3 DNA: TGTGCCTGGAATGCCCGGACAGGGAATTCCTACGAGCAGTACTTC
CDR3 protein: CAWNARTGNSYEQYF

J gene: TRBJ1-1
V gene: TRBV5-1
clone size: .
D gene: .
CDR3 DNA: TGCGCCAGCAGCTCCGAGGGAGGTATCAGGGCGGGGGTGCTGAACACTGAAGCTTTCTTT
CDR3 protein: CASSSEGGIRAGVLNTEAFF